This TCR beta chain came from a study of T cells after yellow fever vaccination. Study-wide context: The fractions with low cell numbers were processed using SMART-Seq v4 Ultra Low Input.

V lost 1 base to trimming and J lost 5 bases, with 15 bases between them. The CDR3 totals 15 residues. The germline gives CDR1 LGHNA, CDR2 YSLEER. In making TCR cDNA, 5'RACE template switching added a universal primer site and UMIs to it. TCRdb used MiXCR to reprocess the 5' RACE reads, holding one entry per CDR3 protein. The table records about 320,000 distinct CDR3 sequences, around 4.5% of them present only once. This clonotype appeared many times. The antigen is undetermined. Broader study findings: Weaker overall, the secondary response nonetheless peaked faster (day 5 versus 15).

This chain joins TRBV4-3 and TRBJ2-7; D might be TRBD1 (5 bases). The TCR was taken from a man aged 18-30 years who received the YFV17D yellow fever vaccine. Sequencing was performed on PBMCs, taken 15 days after the yellow fever booster vaccination. The CDR3 region is CASSQVQGALHEQYF. The CDR3 bases are TGCGCCAGCAGCCAAGTCCAGGGCGCCCTCCACGAGCAGTACTTC.